A single sample is the source of the 32 T cell receptor beta chains below, sequenced in a study of post-analysis software for immune sequencing data. Study findings and constraints: Patients carried roughly 5 TRBV segments more frequently than controls did, and TRBV5-6, TRBV5-1 and TRBV20-1 were among them.

These TCRs' antigens remain unknown. Unique molecular identifiers were built into the TCR beta cDNA libraries. TCRdb ran MiXCR on the PCR reads and lists one entry per CDR3 protein. The data hold 600,000 to 700,000 distinct CDR3 sequences, with roughly three fifths observed a single time. The source material was blood. The origin of the receptors is a girl aged 2-10 years with multiple sclerosis.

This sequence joins TRBV6-6 and TRBJ1-2; the D gene is possibly TRBD1 (5 bases). Germline V gives CDR1 MNHNY, CDR2 SVGAGI (reference sequence). V was clipped by 2 bases and J by 0 bases, with 7 bases between them. This CDR3 comprises 14 residues. The CDR3 loop reads CASSYGGTNYGYTF. DNA for the CDR3: TGTGCCAGCAGTTACGGGGGGACTAACTATGGCTACACCTTC.

This clonotype is a singleton in its sample. This chain connects TRBV12-3 or TRBV12-4 to TRBJ1-6; D is unclear. Trimming took 3 bases from V and 10 from J, leaving 7 bases between them. The CDR3 extends over 12 amino acids. Written as DNA, the CDR3 is TGTGCCAGCAGTTTTTCGGACTCACCCCTCCACTTT. This sequence encodes CASSFSDSPLHF.

The chain joins TRBV11-2 to TRBJ2-7, with TRBD2 matching 10 bases. The DNA end is a closer match to TRBJ2-1, so the J assignment may be wrong. CDR1 is SGHAT and CDR2 is FQNNGV in the germline V gene. The CDR3 covers 17 residues. Here the CDR3 reads CASSSSVRSGGFNEQFF. DNA for the CDR3: TGTGCCAGCAGCTCGTCAGTCCGTAGCGGGGGGTTTAATGAGCAGTTCTTC.

Only a few counts were recorded for this clonotype. The CDR3 coding sequence is TGTGCCAGCAAAGGGACGAGCACAGATACGCAGTATTTT. Residues: CASKGTSTDTQYF. The V gene is TRBV6-6, the J gene TRBJ2-3; the D call may be TRBD1 or TRBD2 (5 bases each). V was clipped by 7 bases and J by 0 bases, with 8 bases between them. Germline loops: CDR1 MNHNY, CDR2 SVGAGI (reference sequence). The CDR3 length is 13 residues.

The chain carries TRBV7-2 and TRBJ2-2; 8 positions agree with TRBD1. Germline V gene data show CDR1 as SGHTA and CDR2 as FQGNSA. This CDR3 is built from 17 residues. Trimming removed 2 bases from V and 2 bases from J; junction bases left unmatched: 7. CDR3 loop: CASSLTPTGANTGELFF. CDR3 DNA sequence: TGTGCCAGCAGCTTAACCCCGACAGGGGCTAACACCGGGGAGCTGTTTTTT.

The chain links TRBV29-1 to TRBJ1-2; 7 bases line up with TRBD1. J was trimmed by 6 bases and V by 5 bases; bases with no gene match: 9. CDR1 SQVTM and CDR2 ANQGSEA come from the germline V gene. The CDR3 covers 13 residues. CDR3 amino acids: CSVLQGKDNGYTF. CDR3 DNA: TGCAGCGTTTTACAGGGGAAGGATAATGGCTACACCTTC.

This clonotype has just one count. The junction departs from the called germline gene at one end, perhaps through a read error. The J gene is TRBJ1-1, the V gene TRBV7-8; D unclear. In germline, CDR1 is SGHVS, CDR2 FQNEAQ. CDR3 length: 17 residues. CDR3 protein: CACSPFVGLGFDTEAFF. DNA for the CDR3: TGTGCCTGCAGCCCCTTTGTGGGCCTGGGCTTCGACACTGAAGCTTTCTTT.

This clonotype was counted only a few times. V is TRBV5-1 and J is TRBJ2-5, with 7 positions matching TRBD1. Germline assignment: CDR1 SGHRS and CDR2 YFSETQ. Germline trimming cut 3 bases from V and 1 base from J; bases unmatched to any gene: 3. This CDR3 has 14 amino acids. The DNA for the CDR3 is TGCGCCAGCAGCTCGGGACAGCTCCAAGAGACCCAGTACTTC. The encoded protein is CASSSGQLQETQYF.

This chain joins TRBV6-6 and TRBJ1-2; D call uncertain. The CDR3 sequence is 13 residues long. CDR1 and CDR2 from the germline V gene are MNHNY and SVGAGI (reference sequence). Between the trimmed V and J ends, which lost 3 bases and 4 bases, there was a span of 9 bases. The CDR3 sequence: CASSYKGTYGYTF. The CDR3 DNA sequence: TGTGCCAGCAGTTATAAGGGCACCTATGGCTACACCTTC.

The V gene is TRBV27, the J gene TRBJ1-5; D is ambiguous. Germline V gene data show CDR1 as MNHEY and CDR2 as SMNVEV (reference sequence). With 4 bases removed from V and 3 bases from J, the gap between germline ends came to 7 bases. The CDR3 has 13 residues. This chain's CDR3 is CASSSGINQPQHF. In nucleotides, the CDR3 is TGTGCCAGCAGTTCAGGTATCAATCAGCCCCAGCATTTT.

The J gene is TRBJ2-2, the V gene TRBV9; D unclear. Trimming stripped 0 bases from V and 6 bases from J, with 18 bases between. The length of the CDR3 is 17 residues. The V gene's germline CDR1 is SGDLS and CDR2 YYNGEE. The CDR3 region has the DNA TGTGCCAGCAGCGTAGAGGTGGGCCAACTCCCACCCGGGGAGCTGTTTTTT. Amino acids: CASSVEVGQLPPGELFF.

This rearrangement joins TRBV29-1 to TRBJ1-1; a possible D gene is TRBD1 (6 bases). The V gene lost 6 bases and the J gene lost 2 bases, with 16 bases spanning the gap. The CDR3 covers 14 residues. Germline CDR1 is SQVTM and CDR2 is ANQGSEA. CDR3: CSVTTGPTNTEAFF. CDR3 sequence (DNA): TGCAGCGTCACGACAGGCCCCACCAACACTGAAGCTTTCTTT.

V and J are TRBV29-1 and TRBJ1-2; 8 bases line up with TRBD1. CDR1 is SQVTM, CDR2 ANQGSEA, per germline. CDR3 size: 14 residues. V lost 7 bases, J lost 1 base, and 8 bases stayed unmatched. The CDR3 nucleotides are TGCAGCGCCGCAGGGACAGGAAATAACTATGGCTACACCTTC. Amino acid sequence: CSAAGTGNNYGYTF.

This chain joins TRBV7-9 and TRBJ2-3; maybe TRBD1 (5 bases). Germline CDR1 reads SEHNR; CDR2 reads FQNEAQ (reference sequence). This CDR3 is built from 15 residues. V was trimmed by 1 base and J by 6 bases, leaving 14 bases between them. CDR3 sequence: CASSLGAGKTDTQYF. In DNA form, the CDR3 reads TGTGCCAGCAGCTTAGGAGCAGGGAAAACCGATACGCAGTATTTT.

The chain couples TRBV7-2 to TRBJ1-1, with a possible D match to TRBD1 (6 bases). The V end lost 0 bases, the J end lost 7 bases, and 12 bases lay between the germline ends. The CDR3 loop spans 14 amino acids. Germline V gives CDR1 SGHTA, CDR2 FQGNSA. DNA for the CDR3: TGTGCCAGCAGCTTAGCGAGCAGGGGACGTGAAGCTTTCTTT. It yields the protein CASSLASRGREAFF.

This chain uses TRBV20-1 with TRBJ1-2; 7 bases are shared with TRBD1. J was trimmed by 3 bases and V by 6 bases; bases with no gene match: 16. The germline V gene encodes CDR1 DFQATT and CDR2 SNEGSKA (reference sequence). The CDR3 is made up of 16 amino acids. The chain's CDR3 is CSARPPRQGGDYGYTF. The DNA for the CDR3 is TGCAGTGCCAGGCCCCCCCGACAGGGTGGGGACTATGGCTACACCTTC.

This chain connects TRBV5-6 to TRBJ1-2, with a weak D call TRBD1 (5 bases). Germline V CDR1 and CDR2: SGHDT, YYEEEE. With 4 bases removed from V and 4 bases from J, the gap between germline ends came to 20 bases. This CDR3 contains 16 residues. DNA for the CDR3: TGTGCCAGCAGCCTATACGACAGTACCTCTAGCTATGGCTACACCTTC. Its protein is CASSLYDSTSSYGYTF.

The gene calls are TRBV11-2 and TRBJ2-4; TRBD1 is a possible D gene (6 bases). The last part of the DNA fits TRBJ2-7 better; the J call may be wrong. This CDR3 is built from 13 residues. Germline CDR1 SGHAT, CDR2 FQNNGV. The CDR3 protein is CASSRDRTNEQYF. CDR3 coding DNA: TGTGCCAGCAGCCGCGACAGGACGAACGAGCAGTACTTC.

A single count supports this clonotype. The CDR3: CSAHGGQGGTGELFF. The CDR3 nucleotides read TGCAGTGCCCATGGGGGACAGGGGGGAACCGGGGAGCTGTTTTTT. This chain links TRBV20-1 with TRBJ2-2, with 11 bases matching TRBD1. Germline V gives CDR1 DFQATT, CDR2 SNEGSKA (reference sequence). Unmatched junction bases numbered 8, after V lost 6 bases and J lost 5 bases. The CDR3 has 15 residues.

This clonotype showed up just once. The chain has TRBV7-9 and TRBJ2-7; the D is unclear. The J call is in doubt because the DNA end fits TRBJ2-5 better. CDR3 length: 14 residues. CDR1 SEHNR and CDR2 FQNEAQ come from the germline V gene (reference sequence). The CDR3 protein is CASSLATPAETQYF. CDR3 sequence (DNA): TGTGCCAGCAGCTTAGCCACCCCAGCTGAGACCCAGTACTTC.

The table lists this clonotype with a count of one. The CDR3 reads CASSLSSGTEFF. CDR3 DNA: TGTGCCAGCAGCTTGTCTAGCGGGACGGAGTTCTTC. This chain joins TRBV7-2 and TRBJ2-1; 9 nucleotides align to TRBD2. Germline trimming cut 3 bases from V and 14 bases from J; bases unmatched to any gene: 5. Germline V lookup: CDR1 SGHTA, CDR2 FQGNSA. CDR3 length equals 12 residues.

V usage is TRBV27 and J usage is TRBJ2-3, with D perhaps TRBD2 (5 bases). The ends were cut back, 7 bases at V and 6 bases at J, with 26 bases in the middle. The CDR3 loop spans 17 amino acids. Germline CDR1 and CDR2: MNHEY and SMNVEV (reference sequence). In DNA form, the CDR3 reads TGTGCCAGCACACCTGTACCGAGGGCCGAGGTTCGCGATACGCAGTATTTT. Translation gives CASTPVPRAEVRDTQYF.

The chain joins TRBV11-2 to TRBJ2-3; no clear D. Germline-derived CDR1 and CDR2 are SGHAT and FQNNGV. Between the trimmed V and J ends, which lost 1 base and 6 bases, there was a span of 11 bases. The CDR3 is 14 amino acids. CDR3 in amino acids: CASSLVHGIDTQYF. Here the CDR3 DNA reads TGTGCCAGCAGCTTAGTTCACGGAATCGATACGCAGTATTTT.

This clonotype was counted only a few times. The chain has TRBV29-1 and TRBJ2-5; 10 positions match TRBD2. The V segment lost 5 bases and the J segment 2 bases; nucleotides outside the gene matches: 5. Looked up from germline, CDR1 is SQVTM and CDR2 is ANQGSEA. The CDR3 spans 14 residues. DNA for the CDR3: TGCAGCGTTCAGAGCGGGGGGGTTCAAGAGACCCAGTACTTC. Protein: CSVQSGGVQETQYF.

This clonotype was detected a few times. CDR3 in DNA: TGCGCCAGCAGCCAGGAAGACAGACGACCAGATACGCAGTATTTT. Protein sequence: CASSQEDRRPDTQYF. The chain employs TRBV4-1 and TRBJ2-3; possible D gene TRBD1, 5 bases. Germline V gene sequence: CDR1 MGHRA, CDR2 YSYEKL. Trimming shortened V by 3 bases and J by 4 bases, and 14 bases separated the two germline ends. The CDR3 consists of 15 residues.

The chain carries TRBV3-1 and TRBJ2-5; 10 bases are shared with TRBD2. Germline loops: CDR1 LGHDT, CDR2 YNNKEL (reference sequence). With 2 bases clipped from V and 5 bases from J, the junction kept 5 bases outside the gene matches. The length of the CDR3 is 15 residues. The chain's CDR3 is CASSQWQREGETQYF. CDR3 nucleotide sequence: TGTGCCAGCAGCCAATGGCAGCGGGAGGGGGAGACCCAGTACTTC.

Comment on this clonotype: Germline and junction disagree at one end, which may indicate a read error. V usage is TRBV7-2 and J usage is TRBJ2-3; D perhaps matches TRBD2 (5 bases). The CDR3 totals 13 residues. CDR1 is SGHTA, CDR2 FQGNSA, per germline. The CDR3 protein is CACSLNGVDTQYF. CDR3 coding DNA: TGTGCCTGCAGCTTAAACGGGGTAGATACGCAGTATTTT.

The chain links TRBV12-3 or TRBV12-4 to TRBJ2-1; D is unresolved. The V end was cut by 1 base, the J end by 0 bases, with 13 bases between. The CDR3 sequence is 17 residues long. The CDR3 sequence: CASSLEVWPSSYNEQFF. In DNA, the CDR3 is TGTGCCAGCAGTTTAGAAGTATGGCCTAGCTCCTACAATGAGCAGTTCTTC.

The chain recombines TRBV27 with TRBJ1-2; D not resolved. The germline V gene encodes CDR1 MNHEY and CDR2 SMNVEV (reference sequence). The CDR3 runs 14 residues. V dropped 4 bases and J dropped 8 bases, with 17 bases sitting between them. The CDR3 sequence: CASSWNRGEGGYTF. CDR3 DNA sequence: TGTGCCAGCAGTTGGAATCGGGGAGAGGGAGGCTACACCTTC.

This clonotype occurred many times. The J gene is TRBJ1-2, the V gene TRBV3-1; a possible D gene is TRBD1 (6 bases). V was clipped by 2 bases and J by 4 bases, with 11 bases between them. Looked up from germline, CDR1 is LGHDT and CDR2 is YNNKEL (reference sequence). The CDR3 has 14 residues. Here the CDR3 reads CASSQRGSLYGYTF. In DNA form, the CDR3 reads TGTGCCAGCAGCCAAAGGGGGAGTCTCTATGGCTACACCTTC.

The CDR3 is CASSQEGTYNEQFF. CDR3 DNA: TGTGCCAGCAGCCAAGAGGGGACTTACAATGAGCAGTTCTTC. The V gene is TRBV3-1, the J gene TRBJ2-1, with a tentative D call TRBD2 (6 bases). Trimming removed 0 bases from V and 4 bases from J, with 7 bases in between. Germline V lookup: CDR1 LGHDT, CDR2 YNNKEL (reference sequence). The CDR3 runs 14 residues.

This clonotype occurred once. The V gene is TRBV5-5, the J gene TRBJ2-5, with D possibly matching TRBD1 (6 bases). Per the germline V gene, CDR1 is SGHKS and CDR2 is YYEKEE (reference sequence). The CDR3 sequence is 16 residues long. V lost 4 bases to trimming and J lost 1 base, with 17 bases between them. The DNA for the CDR3 is TGTGCCAGCAGCAGCAGGGGCTGGGAGTCCCAAGAGACCCAGTACTTC. Protein product: CASSSRGWESQETQYF.